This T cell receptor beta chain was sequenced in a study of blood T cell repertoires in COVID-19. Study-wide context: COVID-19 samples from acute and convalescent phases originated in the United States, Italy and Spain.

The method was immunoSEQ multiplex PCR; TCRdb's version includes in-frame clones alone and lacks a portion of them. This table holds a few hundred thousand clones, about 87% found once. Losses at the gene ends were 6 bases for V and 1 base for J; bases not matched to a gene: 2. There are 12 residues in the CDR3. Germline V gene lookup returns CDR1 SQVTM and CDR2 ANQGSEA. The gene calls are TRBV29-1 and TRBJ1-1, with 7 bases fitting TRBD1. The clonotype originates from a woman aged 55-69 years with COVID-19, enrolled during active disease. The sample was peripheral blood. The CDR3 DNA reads TGCAGCGTGGACAGGAAGAACACTGAAGCTTTCTTT. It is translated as CSVDRKNTEAFF.